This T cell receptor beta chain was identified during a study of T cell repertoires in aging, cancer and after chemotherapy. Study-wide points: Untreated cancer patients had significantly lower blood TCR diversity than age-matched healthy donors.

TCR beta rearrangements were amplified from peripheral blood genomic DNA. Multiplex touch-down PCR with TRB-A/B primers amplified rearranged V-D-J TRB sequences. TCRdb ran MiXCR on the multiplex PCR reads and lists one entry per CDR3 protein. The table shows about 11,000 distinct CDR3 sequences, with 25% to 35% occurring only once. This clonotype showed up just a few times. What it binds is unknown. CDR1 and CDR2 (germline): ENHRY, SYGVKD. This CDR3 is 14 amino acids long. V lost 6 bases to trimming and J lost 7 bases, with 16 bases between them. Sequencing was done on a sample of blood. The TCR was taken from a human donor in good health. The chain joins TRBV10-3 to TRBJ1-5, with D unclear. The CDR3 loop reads CAIRATEAGQPQHF. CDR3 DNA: TGTGCCATCAGGGCCACGGAGGCTGGACAGCCCCAGCATTTT.